The clone carrying this TCR beta chain was seen many times. What it recognizes is unknown. Time point: healthy volunteer bleed at 6 weeks. Unfractionated whole blood yielded total RNA. What the library attached to individual cDNA molecules were unique molecular identifiers. A single record per CDR3 protein comes from TCRdb applying MiXCR to the RACE reads. In the table there are about 65,000 distinct CDR3 sequences, approximately 6.5% of which are singletons. The data stem from a study of human T cells and chemical hapten exposure. Study-wide background: Per-sample TCR yields varied mainly from small pooled library volume differences. Findings of the study overall: DPC sensitization did not alter TCRs above 1 in 1000 frequency.

The ends were cut back, 5 bases at V and 7 bases at J, with 16 bases in the middle. In germline, CDR1 is DFQATT, CDR2 SNEGSKA (reference sequence). This CDR3 is built from 13 residues. The rearrangement uses TRBV20-1 and TRBJ2-3; tentative D call: TRBD1 (6 bases). The TCR was taken from a female donor in good health. Some clones in this sample may be carry-over from other donors' samples. The sample taken for sequencing was whole blood. CDR3: CSAGSTGPYTQYF. In DNA, the CDR3 is TGCAGTGCTGGCAGCACAGGGCCGTATACGCAGTATTTT.